A selection of T cell receptor beta chains follows, all from one sample in a study of T cell responses to AZD1222 COVID-19 vaccine. Some clones are missing from TCRdb's copy, which holds only in-frame ones; the method was immunoSEQ multiplex PCR. The table records 120,000 to 150,000 clones, 88% of them present only once. This specimen was peripheral blood, taken on day 0 of AZD1222 vaccination. These receptor sequences come from an adult in good health. Each CDR3 is given without its conserved first and last residue.

length: 17; V: TRBV4-1; CDR3: ASSHSFGSSGNKRNEQF
length: 12; V: TRBV11-2; CDR3: ASSSLAGHYEQY
length: 11; V: TRBV7-9; CDR3: ASSSETGNEQY
length: 11; V: TRBV7-9; CDR3: ASSLSGQGEAF
length: 10; V: TRBV28; CDR3: ASGTGTDTQY
length: 12; V: TRBV7-9; CDR3: ASSLGEGNQPQH
length: 11; V: TRBV19; CDR3: ASGTSGRNIQY
length: 9; V: TRBV11-2; CDR3: ASSSADTQY
length: 13; V: TRBV12-5; CDR3: ASGLAVGLGNTIY
length: 14; V: TRBV5-6; CDR3: ASSLKGQGIGQPQH
length: 10; V: TRBV12-3/TRBV12-4; CDR3: ASSPTLYEQY
length: 10; V: TRBV5-1; CDR3: ASQLGSNEQF
length: 13; V: TRBV3-1/TRBV3-2; CDR3: ASSKDRRNGNTIY
length: 12; V: TRBV29-1; CDR3: SVEGLDPNEKLF
length: 11; V: TRBV27; CDR3: ASSFSGRGIEF
length: 9; V: TRBV3-1/TRBV3-2; CDR3: ASSQEYGYT
length: 15; V: TRBV6-7; CDR3: ASSFTTGTSDRDTQY
length: 14; V: TRBV27; CDR3: ASSSQGNAVYSPLH
length: 14; V: TRBV27; CDR3: ASRRPGQEAFTEAF
length: 12; V: TRBV2; CDR3: ASNTRVILHEQY
length: 17; V: TRBV7-8; CDR3: ASSLTSTTSGRPTYEQY
length: 13; V: TRBV9; CDR3: ASSSTSSSYNEQF
length: 16; V: TRBV7-8; CDR3: ASSLRGWSGVLSETQY
length: 10; V: TRBV28; CDR3: ATQIRLTEAF
length: 15; V: TRBV11-2; CDR3: ASSLDSGAAQSYEQY
length: 12; V: TRBV19; CDR3: ASRNRGDTGELF
length: 11; V: TRBV6-5; CDR3: ASRGRDTGELF
length: 15; V: TRBV5-1; CDR3: ASSLGVKGPRNSPLH
length: 13; V: TRBV9; CDR3: ASSVGGTSYNEQF